These T cell receptor beta chains were read from a single sample in a study of T cell changes during pregnancy in multiple sclerosis. TCRdb keeps only in-frame clones here, not all; method: immunoSEQ multiplex PCR. The sample yields under 45,000 clones, 95% to 97% seen once. The sample here was peripheral blood, taken in the second trimester of pregnancy. The receptors derive from a female donor with multiple sclerosis, enrolled in a pregnancy study. Each CDR3 is given with its conserved first and last residue. D genes are given only for firm matches. Where a row states a size, it is once, few, many or the class of an expanded clone; other rows omit it.

clone_size d_call j_call v_call cdr3_aa cdr3_nt
NA TRBD1 TRBJ2-7 TRBV19 CASSNFRDRGDYEQYF TGTGCCAGTAGTAATTTCCGGGACAGGGGAGACTACGAGCAGTACTTC
NA NA TRBJ2-2 TRBV7-9 CASSPPAGVGFVFF TGTGCCAGCAGCCCCCCAGCCGGGGTTGGGTTCGTGTTTTTT
NA TRBD2 TRBJ2-1 TRBV4-1 CASSPAAGALNEQFF TGCGCCAGCAGCCCGGCAGCGGGGGCCCTCAATGAGCAGTTCTTC
NA TRBD1 TRBJ2-6 TRBV13 CASSLLLDRSSGANVLTF TGTGCCAGCAGCTTACTATTGGACAGGAGCTCTGGGGCCAACGTCCTGACTTTC
NA NA TRBJ2-3 TRBV7-8 CASSSADTQYF TGTGCCAGCAGCTCTGCGGATACGCAGTATTTT
once NA TRBJ1-2 TRBV28 CASSYVQGGGYGYTF TGTGCCAGCAGTTATGTGCAGGGAGGGGGCTATGGCTACACCTTC
NA TRBD1 TRBJ2-3 TRBV2 CASSLLDRANTDTQYF TGTGCCAGCAGTCTTTTGGACAGGGCGAACACAGATACGCAGTATTTT
NA NA TRBJ2-1 TRBV7-2 CASSPPQGYNEQFF TGTGCCAGCAGCCCCCCCCAGGGTTACAATGAGCAGTTCTTC
NA NA TRBJ1-2 TRBV4-2 CASSQGGLNYGYTF TGTGCCAGCAGCCAAGGAGGGCTGAACTATGGCTACACCTTC
NA NA TRBJ2-7 TRBV4-1 CASSHPGLANYEQYF TGCGCCAGCAGCCACCCAGGATTGGCTAACTACGAGCAGTACTTC
NA NA TRBJ1-5 TRBV5-8 CASSLARMDGNQPQHF TGTGCCAGCAGCTTGGCCAGGATGGATGGCAATCAGCCCCAGCATTTT
NA TRBD1 TRBJ2-4 TRBV30 CAWIVRSRGQGNIQYF TGTGCCTGGATAGTAAGAAGCAGGGGGCAAGGGAACATTCAGTACTTC
NA NA TRBJ2-6 TRBV28 CASSVTGRALSGANVLTF TGTGCCAGCAGTGTCACGGGCAGGGCCTTATCTGGGGCCAACGTCCTGACTTTC
NA NA TRBJ2-1 TRBV11-3 CASSPGQYNEQFF TGTGCCAGCAGCCCTGGACAGTACAATGAGCAGTTCTTC
NA NA TRBJ1-2 TRBV12-5 CASGLSHNYGYTF TGTGCTAGTGGTTTGTCCCATAACTATGGCTACACCTTC
NA TRBD1 TRBJ1-1 TRBV29-1 CSVDRGSAFF TGCAGCGTCGACAGGGGTTCGGCTTTCTTT
NA NA TRBJ1-1 TRBV4-1 CASSQPGKTEAFF TGCGCCAGCAGCCAACCGGGGAAGACTGAAGCTTTCTTT
once NA TRBJ1-5 TRBV7-8 CASSSDRNQPQHF TGTGCCAGCAGCTCGGACAGAAATCAGCCCCAGCATTTT
NA TRBD1 TRBJ1-2 TRBV2 CASSEALGQGGYGYTF TGTGCCAGCAGTGAAGCGCTTGGTCAGGGGGGTTATGGCTACACCTTC
NA NA TRBJ1-1 TRBV5-5 CASSLVPRGTEAFF TGTGCCAGCAGCTTGGTACCGCGGGGTACTGAAGCTTTCTTT
NA NA TRBJ2-1 TRBV7-2 CASSSFPIRTDDEQFF TGTGCCAGCAGCTCCTTCCCCATCCGGACAGATGATGAGCAGTTCTTC
NA TRBD1 TRBJ1-2 TRBV27 CASSLSGTGRSYTF TGTGCCAGCAGTTTATCAGGGACAGGGAGGAGCTACACCTTC
NA TRBD1 TRBJ2-7 TRBV7-9 CASSHKGTVAYEQYF TGTGCCAGCAGCCATAAAGGGACAGTTGCCTACGAGCAGTACTTC
NA NA TRBJ1-1 TRBV28 CASSFEGYDRNTEAFF TGTGCCAGCAGTTTCGAGGGATATGACCGCAACACTGAAGCTTTCTTT
once TRBD2 TRBJ2-2 TRBV9 CASSFSRSTGGRATGELFF TGTGCCAGCAGCTTTAGTAGGTCGACGGGGGGGCGGGCCACCGGGGAGCTGTTTTTT
NA NA TRBJ2-7 TRBV6-6 CASSQTREQYF TGTGCCAGCAGCCAGACTCGGGAGCAGTACTTC
NA TRBD2 TRBJ2-7 TRBV5-1 CASSLGGLGYEQYF TGCGCCAGCAGCTTGGGAGGACTAGGCTACGAGCAGTACTTC
NA NA TRBJ2-3 TRBV28 CASTPRGISTDTQYF TGTGCCAGCACCCCCAGAGGGATTAGCACAGATACGCAGTATTTT
NA TRBD1 TRBJ1-1 TRBV6-5 CASRGPGGGNTEAFF TGTGCCAGCAGAGGGCCAGGGGGCGGCAACACTGAAGCTTTCTTT
NA NA TRBJ1-1 TRBV5-4 CASSLAHVRAEAFF TGTGCCAGCAGCTTGGCACATGTACGGGCTGAAGCTTTCTTT
NA NA TRBJ2-4 TRBV7-9 CASSPGGIVAKNIQYF TGTGCCAGCAGCCCGGGGGGCATTGTAGCCAAAAACATTCAGTACTTC
NA NA TRBJ2-1 TRBV6-1 CASSARGTYNEQFF TGTGCCAGCAGTGCCCGGGGGACCTACAATGAGCAGTTCTTC
NA TRBD1 TRBJ2-5 TRBV9 CASSVGGQGVQYF TGTGCCAGCAGCGTGGGGGGACAGGGAGTCCAGTACTTC
NA TRBD2 TRBJ2-1 TRBV30 CAWSVHPRSGSLYNEQFF TGTGCCTGGAGTGTACACCCAAGGAGCGGGAGTCTCTACAATGAGCAGTTCTTC
NA TRBD1 TRBJ2-7 TRBV19 CASSRDSSYEQYF TGTGCCAGTAGTAGGGACAGCTCCTACGAGCAGTACTTC